These T cell receptor beta chains were read from a single sample in a study of blood T cell repertoires in COVID-19. The repertoire was sequenced with immunoSEQ multiplex PCR; TCRdb's copy has only in-frame clones and lacks some. The sample includes 350,000 or so clones, roughly 87% of them seen just once. The material sequenced was PBMCs or T cells enriched from blood (not recorded which). Receptors were obtained from a woman under 40 who had recovered from COVID-19. CDR3s include the opening cysteine and the closing phenylalanine or tryptophan. Fields, in order: V gene, J gene, CDR3 length, CDR3 protein.

>TRBV6-1|TRBJ1-5|16
CASSGTVAGGNQPQHF
>TRBV4-1|TRBJ2-1|13
CASSSKLANEQFF
>TRBV6-1|TRBJ1-3|17
CASSEKPTGQSGNTIYF
>TRBV15|TRBJ2-2|14
CATHQAGETGELFF
>TRBV9|TRBJ2-5|14
CASSVAGSKETQYF
>TRBV2|TRBJ2-2|14
CASRPTGSGGELFF
>TRBV19|TRBJ1-5|17
CASSRGGVWQGNQPQHF
>TRBV9|TRBJ1-1|14
CASSAGQGATEAFF
>TRBV7-9|TRBJ2-3|16
CASSSQTGQGTDTQYF
>TRBV6-6|TRBJ1-5|15
CASSQGTKSNQPQHF
>TRBV4-3|TRBJ1-2|15
CASSQDQAANYGYTF
>TRBV30|TRBJ2-1|16
CAWTDRENRRDNEQFF
>TRBV19|TRBJ2-1|16
CASSLRDSRSYNEQFF
>TRBV21-1|TRBJ2-7|18
CASTPKVAGVDRICEQYF
>TRBV5-1|TRBJ2-3|17
CASSLGGWTARTDTQYF
>TRBV14|TRBJ2-3|15
CASSPLAGGTDTQYF
>TRBV10-1|TRBJ1-1|12
CASKGQRTEAFF
>TRBV6-5|TRBJ1-5|14
CASLKGLGNQPQHF
>TRBV6-5|TRBJ1-1|15
CASSYTPQGNTEAFF
>TRBV28|TRBJ2-7|13
CASISGDRVVPYF
>TRBV13|TRBJ2-2|17
CASSSILAGGHTGELFF
>TRBV28|TRBJ2-5|15
CASSRTGWEGETQYF
>TRBV5-1|TRBJ2-7|12
CASSLPTYEQYF
>TRBV28|TRBJ1-1|17
CASSDTWGLGGRPEAFF
>TRBV24-1|TRBJ1-1|13
CATSGGVSTEAFF
>TRBV28|TRBJ2-7|18
CASSLPKERSGTSSEQYF
>TRBV2|TRBJ1-5|14
CASRAPGVGQPQHF
>TRBV27|TRBJ2-4|12
CASSPRGAIQYF
>TRBV29-1|TRBJ1-1|14
CSVVGIGTGVPAFF
>TRBV3-1/TRBV3-2|TRBJ2-5|15
CASSQGWPSQETQYF
>TRBV20-1|TRBJ1-2|15
CSASPPRGQGGGYTF
>TRBV13|TRBJ2-7|14
CASSGTRNTYEQYF
>TRBV13|TRBJ2-7|14
CASSIRQGGDEQYF
>TRBV5-1|TRBJ2-2|16
CASSAGLAGGPRELFF
>TRBV18|TRBJ1-1|13
CASSPRQGDEAFF
>TRBV7-9|TRBJ1-2|14
CASTPGQLNYGYTF
>TRBV24-1|TRBJ1-2|16
CATSDRRTGEVYGYTF
>TRBV25-1|TRBJ1-3|14
CASRDDTSGNTIYF
>TRBV14|TRBJ1-2|11
CASSQAGSYTF
>TRBV5-5|TRBJ2-7|13
CASSSGGLVVQYF
>TRBV11-2|TRBJ1-1|15
CASSLVLGGQGAAFF
>TRBV28|TRBJ1-4|14
CASSAAPYNEKLFF
>TRBV7-2|TRBJ2-1|15
CASSLAGVGYNEQFF
>TRBV5-1|TRBJ2-7|15
CASSPDRLAIYEQYF
>TRBV30|TRBJ1-1|14
CAWRGRGKNTEAFF
>TRBV11-2|TRBJ2-5|14
CASSPRGWEGTQYF
>TRBV30|TRBJ1-3|14
CAWSEGVSGNTIYF
>TRBV20-1|TRBJ2-7|11
CSVESAYEQYF
>TRBV7-2|TRBJ2-7|13
CASSLIQGREQYF
>TRBV30|TRBJ1-5|14
CAWSVGQLGQPQHF
>TRBV30|TRBJ2-5|15
CAWSVLGQGGETQYF
>TRBV19|TRBJ2-7|14
CASSPGQGPYEQYF
>TRBV28|TRBJ1-2|17
CASSLAGTGVSSGGYTF
>TRBV5-5|TRBJ2-2|16
CASSLQWGQNTGELFF
>TRBV28|TRBJ1-2|13
CASSPIPNYGYTF
>TRBV7-9|TRBJ2-3|14
CASSFERGTDTQYF
>TRBV27|TRBJ2-7|14
CASSSDRFSYEQYF